Sequencing of this TCR beta chain was carried out in a study of regulatory T cells in long-lasting Graves disease (dated by TCRdb to 2020 to 2022). At the level of the whole study: Antithyroid drugs had been taken for less than 3 months by newly diagnosed Graves' disease patients. A total of roughly 35 samples were covered by TCR sequencing, comprising about 13 persistent and 20 newly diagnosed Graves' disease patients. The study was registered as a clinical trial and conducted in China. Peripheral blood TCR sequencing and RNA sequencing compared persistent Graves' disease patients with newly diagnosed Graves' disease patients. Paper-wide results and their limitations: As a limitation, the authors acknowledged that the small sample size may reduce accuracy. More public clonotypes were shared among persistent patients (more than 2,500) than among newly diagnosed patients (under 1,000). Compared with newly diagnosed patients, persistent Graves' disease patients had lower TCR Shannon entropy and fewer highly expanded clones, which suggests clonal expansion. Sequencing and analysis were restricted to the TCR beta chain. The study examined only peripheral blood because the primary lesion, thyroid tissue, could not be accessed.

The time point tag for this specimen amounts to: newly diagnosed GD, antithyroid drugs for less than 3 months. For both TCR sequencing and RNA sequencing, RNA was extracted from PBMCs using TRIzol. The diagnosis of Graves' disease was made according to American Thyroid Association guidelines. The patients came from an endocrinology department in Xi'an, China. From each patient, approximately 10 milliliters of peripheral blood was collected into an EDTA anticoagulant tube. Ficoll Paque Plus density gradient separation was used to isolate PBMCs, and no further T cell sorting was performed. RNA quality was checked with an Agilent 2100 Bioanalyzer and agarose gel, and concentration with a NanoDrop 2000. The library was built by means of multiplex PCR. The data were produced on an Illumina HiSeq 4000. To build TCR beta libraries, CDR3 regions were amplified by Arm-PCR using iRepertoire HTBI primers. Before sequencing, the PCR products underwent gel purification. The paper's data handling went like this. A total of fewer than 80 TRBV and approximately 13 TRBJ segments were identified across samples and were used for gene usage analysis of CDR3 amino acid clonotypes. COPE and FqMerger were used to merge the filtered high-quality paired reads into contigs. BLAST was used to align contigs to IMGT TRBV, TRBD and TRBJ reference genes, with CDR3 defined following IMGT. Highly expanded clones were defined as clonotypes with a frequency above 0.1%. Shannon entropy was used to measure repertoire diversity, and the Gini coefficient was used to measure V-J evenness. Clonotypes shared by more than one individual were considered public. The raw public reads went through TCRdb reprocessing: fastp at Q25, MiXCR clone calling, in-frame beta chains kept. Each entry is one CDR3 protein sequence, shown with its most common DNA and genes. The V and J calls shown here were made by TCRdb, not taken from the authors' results. This sample gives about 540,000 distinct CDR3 sequences in total; about 13% of them show up just once. The ten largest clones capture roughly 10% of the sample.

Ten or more counts support this clonotype. It lacks a known antigen. Base qualities are missing; no much larger clone stands one base away. The sample was also reused in another study, on T cells in Graves' hyperthyroidism and ophthalmopathy. The second study reports: A patient counted as having stable Graves' hyperthyroidism if no progression to ophthalmopathy occurred over 18 months of follow-up. Hyperthyroidism patients were newly diagnosed, had a disease duration of under 2 months, and were aged 18 to 65 years. Exclusion was applied to patients with uncontrolled infections, other autoimmune diseases, pregnancy or lactation. Diagnoses were established on the basis of clinical symptoms, serum thyroxine and TRAb, thyroid ultrasound, and orbital computed tomography. The first round of RT-PCR for the TCR CDR3 was performed with the HTBI primer set and the Qiagen OneStep RT-PCR kit. Most expanded thyroid clonotypes (frequency above 0.001) were also detected in blood, suggesting blood repertoires may reflect thyroid immune responses. In cross-validation, a model built on a 13 V-J signature told ophthalmopathy apart from stable hyperthyroidism with approximately 90% sensitivity and roughly 81% specificity, and in testing the same model reached 80%/75%. During validation, the model predicted progression to ophthalmopathy a median of about 6.5 months ahead of onset, with around 71% sensitivity and roughly 75% specificity. To identify TCR V-J signatures that set the groups apart, the researchers used a discovery cohort of 100 patients, made up of 43 with Graves' ophthalmopathy and some 60 with stable Graves' hyperthyroidism. Prospective prediction of ophthalmopathy was tested in an independent validation cohort of approximately 19 hyperthyroidism patients and some 17 patients who later progressed to ophthalmopathy. The approximately 100 discovery patients were divided at random into training and test sets in a 7:3 ratio. The study also compared thyroid tissue and blood T-cell repertoires from roughly 6 Graves' hyperthyroidism patients. After sampling, hyperthyroidism patients received methimazole starting at 30 mg daily, and ophthalmopathy patients received high-dose intravenous methylprednisolone. Libraries were constructed in a second round of multiplex PCR, after which size selection and purification were carried out. Sequencing of the libraries was done on an Illumina HiSeq2000 using paired-end 100 bp reads. SOAPnuke was used to process the raw data, throwing out any read that contained adapters or uncalled bases, had a mean Phred below 15, or lacked an exact constant-primer or identifier match. COPE v1.2.5 was used to merge high-quality paired reads, and clonotypes were defined as unique nucleotide sequences. MiTCR v1.1 was used to align the clonotypes against IMGT TRBV, TRBD and TRBJ reference segments. The analysis included only V-J combinations with a frequency above 0.0001, which together covered over 98% of the repertoires. The TCS score was defined as the ratio of F50 (clonal expansion) to E x V (chaos), calculated using BLOSUM62-based TCRdist between CDR3 peptides within each V-J. Welch's t-statistics and random forest reduced 514 V-J features to 13, which were used in a naive Bayes classifier (R e1071). No statistical method was used to set the sample size in advance, and investigators knew the group allocation. The paper describes TCR Vbeta CDR3 sequencing of more than 120 peripheral blood samples, made up of some 42 ophthalmopathy patients, approximately 73 hyperthyroidism patients and 17 progressor patients.

This receptor was taken from a man aged 25-40 years with Graves disease. Donor details come from another sample of the same person, matched by shared clones. Sequenced material: peripheral blood mononuclear cells (PBMCs), taken at new diagnosis, from a patient treated with antithyroid drugs.

The DNA sequence is given as TGTGCCAGCAGTACCCTGGCTAGCACAGATACGCAGTATTTT. Its amino acids are CASSTLASTDTQYF. The sequence is built from TRBV12-3 or TRBV12-4 and TRBJ2-3; no D gene is confidently identified. The germline ends are 9 bases apart after V is trimmed by 5 bases and J by 0 bases. The CDR3 measures 14 amino acids from cysteine to phenylalanine. The kept DNA is CDR3 alone, 42 bases in frame from the first base.